Each of the 10 T cell receptor beta chains below was sequenced from the same sample in a study of CXCR3-negative and CXCR3-positive naive CD8 T cells (dated by TCRdb to about 2019). Results and caveats for the whole study, not just this receptor: TRB CDR3s from CXCR3-positive naive cells showed higher hydrophobicity (lower Kidera factor 4), lower energy, and higher strength and volume indices than CXCR3-negative naive cells.

These TCRs' antigens remain unknown. The data were produced on a NextSeq 550. The Human TCR Profiling Kit (MiLaboratory) was used to make UMI-labeled 5' RACE TRB cDNA libraries. TCRdb reprocessed the reads, so every CDR3 protein sequence counts as one entry and DNA is not shown. The sample's own table lists around 140,000 distinct CDR3 sequences. Of the sample, 0.41% is held by the ten largest clones. Sequencing was carried out using naive CXCR3+ CD8+ T cells from blood. Explained via the paper, the cell subset or site label denotes: CD45RO-CCR7+CD27+CD95- naive CD8+ T cells expressing CXCR3 (TNR3+). These receptors came from a human donor in good health. Some clones in this sample may be carry-over from other donors' samples.

The chain uses TRBV28 and TRBJ2-5; TCRdb reports TRBD1, a call that lacks DNA to check it against. Germline V gene lookup returns CDR1 MDHEN and CDR2 SYDVKM. This CDR3 is 14 amino acids long. CDR3 loop: CASSFLGAKETQYF.

This rearrangement joins TRBV6-5 to TRBJ2-1; without DNA, the TCRdb call of TRBD1 cannot be checked. Germline CDR1 is MNHEY and CDR2 is SVGAGI. The CDR3 loop spans 17 amino acids. CDR3 residues: CASSYLMIRQAHNEQFF.

The V call is TRBV4-2, the J call TRBJ2-7; without DNA, the TCRdb call of TRBD2 cannot be checked. This CDR3 is built from 17 residues. CDR1 LGHNA and CDR2 YNFKEQ come from the germline V gene. CDR3 in amino acids: CASSPWTSGEPSYEQYF.

The V and J genes are TRBV28 and TRBJ1-5; there is no DNA to check the TCRdb D call of TRBD1. The CDR3 is made up of 14 amino acids. Germline V gene data show CDR1 as MDHEN and CDR2 as SYDVKM. CDR3 protein: CASSLFRGRRPQHF.

V is TRBV4-2 and J is TRBJ2-3; checking the TCRdb D call of TRBD2 is not possible without DNA. The germline V gene has CDR1 LGHNA and CDR2 YNFKEQ. This CDR3 has 16 residues. The CDR3 loop reads CASSQEGLWGTDTQYF.

The chain carries TRBV29-1 and TRBJ2-1; TCRdb designates TRBD1, a call that cannot be tested without DNA. Germline values: CDR1 SQVTM, CDR2 ANQGSEA. The CDR3 covers 16 residues. Here the CDR3 reads CSVEDGAGGSYNEQFF.

V is TRBV7-9 and J is TRBJ2-1. The germline V gene has CDR1 SEHNR and CDR2 FQNEAQ (reference sequence). The CDR3 is 11 residues long. CDR3 region: CASSLGVEQFF. The full variable domain, with the rest looked up from reference TRBV7-9 and TRBJ2-1, is DTGVSQNPRHKITKRGQNVTFRCDPISEHNRLYWYRQTLGQGPEFLTYFQNEAQLEKSRLLSDRFSAERPKGSFSTLEIQRTEQGDSAMYLCASSLGVEQFFGPGTRLTVL.

The genes are TRBV27 and TRBJ2-1; the TCRdb D gene call, TRBD2, has no DNA to confirm it. This CDR3 comprises 16 residues. Germline CDR1 and CDR2: MNHEY and SMNVEV (reference sequence). The CDR3 protein is CASSEGVGLVNTEQFF.

The V gene is TRBV28, the J gene TRBJ1-1. The germline V gene has CDR1 MDHEN and CDR2 SYDVKM. The CDR3 is 13 residues long. The CDR3 spells CASSPPSNTEAFF.

The CDR3 reads CASSLNHPYEQYF. The rearrangement links TRBV11-2 to TRBJ2-7. The CDR3 is 13 residues long. Germline V gives CDR1 SGHAT, CDR2 FQNNGV.